This is a list of T cell receptor beta chains from one sample in a study of a mutant IDH1 vaccine in newly diagnosed glioma. TCRdb's table, derived via immunoSEQ multiplex PCR, lists solely in-frame clones and lacks some. The table lists tens of thousands of clones, about 80% of them singletons. These receptors lack a known antigen. Sequencing was performed on PBMCs, taken from a glioma patient whose treatment included an IDH1 peptide vaccine. These TCRs come from a man aged 50-59 years with glioma. The CDR3 runs from the conserved cysteine through the conserved F or W. A D gene is named only where the DNA matches it firmly. Only part of the rows carry a size: once, few, many, or a class if the clone is expanded.

j_call,d_call,clone_size,v_call,cdr3_nt,cdr3_aa
TRBJ2-2,-,-,TRBV6-4,TGTGCCAGCAGTGCCGATCAAAGTCTCGGGGAGCTGTTTTTT,CASSADQSLGELFF
TRBJ1-4,TRBD1,-,TRBV5-6,TGTGCCAGCAGGCCTAAGGGGGCAGCTAATGAAAAACTGTTTTTT,CASRPKGAANEKLFF
TRBJ2-2,-,-,TRBV9,TGTGCCAGCAGGGTAGGAGGGGACATCACCGGGGAGCTGTTTTTT,CASRVGGDITGELFF
TRBJ2-2,-,-,TRBV15,TGTGCCACCAGCAGAGATCCCCAGAGTAACACCGGGGAGCTGTTTTTT,CATSRDPQSNTGELFF
TRBJ2-7,-,-,TRBV6-6,TGTGCCAGCACCTATGACAGATCCTACGAGCAGTACTTC,CASTYDRSYEQYF
TRBJ2-7,TRBD1,-,TRBV7-8,TGTGCCAGCAGCTCCCGGGACAGCTACGAGCAGTACTTC,CASSSRDSYEQYF
TRBJ2-3,-,-,TRBV29-1,TGCAGCGTTGTGGGGGGCACACTAAGCACAGATACGCAGTATTTT,CSVVGGTLSTDTQYF
TRBJ1-5,TRBD1,-,TRBV19,TGTGCCAGTAGTACCAGTTCCGGGACAGGGGGGGCAGTACCCCAGCATTTT,CASSTSSGTGGAVPQHF
TRBJ2-7,TRBD2,-,TRBV7-6,TGTGCCAGCAGCTTATCCCCCGGGACTAGCGGGGCCTACGAGCAGTACTTC,CASSLSPGTSGAYEQYF
TRBJ1-2,-,-,TRBV6-6,TGTGCCAGCAGTAGCGGGGGGGGCTACACCTTC,CASSSGGGYTF
TRBJ2-5,-,-,TRBV6-1,TGTGCCAGCAGTGAAGACCCGTCGGCCCTAGGGACCCAGTACTTC,CASSEDPSALGTQYF
TRBJ1-1,-,-,TRBV7-2,TGTGCCAGCAGCTTCCTCTCATTGAACACTGAAGCTTTCTTT,CASSFLSLNTEAFF
TRBJ2-2,-,-,TRBV5-1,TGCGCAACAAGGGGGGCCGGGGAGCTGTTTTTT,CATRGAGELFF
TRBJ1-1,-,few,TRBV5-1,TGCGCCAGCAGCTTTGGGAACACTGAAGCTTTCTTT,CASSFGNTEAFF
TRBJ1-2,-,-,TRBV2,TGTGCCAGCACTAGTGATTTGGGTTCTAACTATGGCTACACCTTC,CASTSDLGSNYGYTF
TRBJ2-5,-,-,TRBV14,TGTGCCAGCAGCCAAGAACGTAGGACGGAGACCCAGTACTTC,CASSQERRTETQYF
TRBJ1-2,-,-,TRBV18,TGTGCCAGCTCACCACCGAGCGGCGGGAGTGGCTACACCTTC,CASSPPSGGSGYTF
TRBJ2-1,-,-,TRBV4-1,TGCGCCAGCAGCCAAGATCGGCTGTACAATGAGCAGTTCTTC,CASSQDRLYNEQFF
TRBJ1-2,TRBD1,-,TRBV13,TGTGCCAGCAGCTTCGCCACCGGGACAGTAGTTGGCTACACCTTC,CASSFATGTVVGYTF
TRBJ2-3,-,-,TRBV6-1,TGTGCCAGCAGTGATTATGGCGGGGGCACAGATACGCAGTATTTT,CASSDYGGGTDTQYF
TRBJ2-1,-,-,TRBV5-1,TGCGCCAGCAGCTTGGGGACAGTGAATGAGCAGTTCTTC,CASSLGTVNEQFF
TRBJ1-2,-,-,TRBV5-6,TGTGCCAGCTTGGCCCGGGGGGGGGACTATGGCTACACCTTC,CASLARGGDYGYTF
TRBJ2-6,-,-,TRBV11-3,TGTGCCAGCAGCTTGCAGACATCTGGGGCCAACGTCCTGACTTTC,CASSLQTSGANVLTF
TRBJ2-7,-,-,TRBV7-9,TGTGCCAGCAGCCTGTACACCTACGAGCAGTACTTC,CASSLYTYEQYF
TRBJ1-2,-,-,TRBV28,TGTGCCAGCAGTTTATTATCGGACTATGGCTACACCTTC,CASSLLSDYGYTF
TRBJ2-7,-,-,TRBV7-8,TGTGCCAGCAGCTTCGGTGGTCGGCGGTCCTACGAGCAGTACTTC,CASSFGGRRSYEQYF
TRBJ1-1,TRBD1,few,TRBV29-1,TGCAGCGTTACAGGGGGGAACACTGAAGCTTTCTTT,CSVTGGNTEAFF
TRBJ1-4,TRBD1,-,TRBV7-9,TGTGCCAGCAGCAGGGACAGAGAAAAACTGTTTTTT,CASSRDREKLFF
TRBJ2-1,TRBD2,-,TRBV10-2,TGCGCCAGCAGGGGTAGCGGGAGGGCCTACAATGAGCAGTTCTTC,CASRGSGRAYNEQFF
TRBJ1-5,-,-,TRBV27,TGTGCCAGCAGTGGCGGAGGCGGGCCGTGGGGGCCCCAGCATTTT,CASSGGGGPWGPQHF
TRBJ1-2,-,-,TRBV28,TGTGCCAGCAGTTCCCCAGGAGAAACCTATGGCTACACCTTC,CASSSPGETYGYTF
TRBJ1-1,-,few,TRBV2,TGTGCCAGCAGACTCAGCTTTAACACTGAAGCTTTCTTT,CASRLSFNTEAFF
TRBJ2-7,-,few,TRBV7-9,TGTGCCAGCAGCTTAGCGGGTTCGGGCGAGCAGTACTTC,CASSLAGSGEQYF
TRBJ1-5,-,-,TRBV21-1,TGTGCCAGCCCCCGCGCGAGCGGGTACAATCAGCCCCAGCATTTT,CASPRASGYNQPQHF
TRBJ2-3,-,once,TRBV4-1,TGCGCCAGCAGCCGACAATTTCCCTCGGGTTTGAGGAAGTCTAGCACAGATACGCAGTATTTT,CASSRQFPSGLRKSSTDTQYF
TRBJ2-7,TRBD1,-,TRBV5-8,TGTGCCAGCAGCTTGGAGGGGTGGGACAGGGATGGAGAGCAGTACTTC,CASSLEGWDRDGEQYF
TRBJ2-7,-,-,TRBV2,TGTGCCAGCATCGGCCCCCCTCTGGGAAACTACGAGCAGTACTTC,CASIGPPLGNYEQYF
TRBJ2-1,-,-,TRBV7-9,TGTGCCAGCAGCCCCCGGGGGACTGCGTATGGCAGTGAGCAGTTCTTC,CASSPRGTAYGSEQFF
TRBJ2-1,TRBD2,-,TRBV5-1,TGCGCCAGCAGCTTGGGGGCGGGACTAGCGGGACTTGAGCAGTTCTTC,CASSLGAGLAGLEQFF
TRBJ2-1,-,-,TRBV30,TGTGCCTGGGGGGACGAAGACAATGAGCAGTTCTTC,CAWGDEDNEQFF
TRBJ2-7,-,-,TRBV5-1,TGCGCCAGCAGCTTGGGATCGGCGTCCTACGAGCAGTACTTC,CASSLGSASYEQYF
TRBJ2-3,TRBD2,-,TRBV19,TGTGCCAGTGGCGAGGGACTAGACGCAGATACGCAGTATTTT,CASGEGLDADTQYF
TRBJ2-5,TRBD2,once,TRBV7-6,TGTGCCAGCAGCTGGACTAGTTTAGAGACCCAGTACTTC,CASSWTSLETQYF
TRBJ1-2,-,-,TRBV18,TGTGCCAGCTCGCCTTCATACGGCGATGGCTACACCTTC,CASSPSYGDGYTF
TRBJ1-1,-,-,TRBV7-2,TGTGCCAGCAGCTTAGAGCGCGGTTTGAACACTGAAGCTTTCTTT,CASSLERGLNTEAFF
TRBJ2-7,-,-,TRBV7-9,TGTGCCAGCAGCTTAGCGGGGAGCGAGCAGTACTTC,CASSLAGSEQYF